This record concerns one T cell receptor beta chain sequence. This sample was taken from a study of cytomegalovirus exposure and HLA in healthy donors. PCR primers comprised 60 Vbeta and 13 Jbeta primers. The assay was immunoSEQ multiplex PCR, and TCRdb's table has in-frame clones only and misses some. The sample carries 77,000 or so clones, 75% recorded once. CDR1 and CDR2 from the germline V gene are SGHRS and YFSETQ. There are 13 residues in the CDR3. V shed 7 bases, J shed 4 bases, and the junction held 6 bases outside the gene matches. This clonotype was obtained from a woman aged 40 to 50 in good health and CMV-seronegative. Sequencing input: PBMCs. The gene calls are TRBV5-1 and TRBJ2-7, with 9 nucleotides matching TRBD1. The CDR3 protein is CASRTGGAYEQYF. CDR3 DNA: TGCGCCAGCCGTACAGGGGGCGCATACGAGCAGTACTTC.